This passage covers 3 T cell receptor beta chains from one sample sequenced in a study of T cells in Graves' hyperthyroidism and ophthalmopathy. Template material for amplifying TCR beta CDR3 regions consisted of RNA transcripts. RT-PCR in the first round (using the HTBI primer set) targeted the TCR CDR3. One entry per CDR3 protein, called by TCRdb with MiXCR from the multiplex PCR reads. Seen here are roughly 420,000 distinct CDR3 sequences, approximately 14% observed once, and the top ten hold 5.3%. Sequences were obtained from blood. The source of these receptors is a woman under 30 with Graves' hyperthyroidism.

Many counts were recorded for this clonotype. The chain combines TRBV7-2 with TRBJ2-1, with 11 bases fitting TRBD2. The CDR3 loop spans 15 amino acids. Unmatched junction bases numbered 4, after V lost 5 bases and J lost 4 bases. Germline-derived CDR1 and CDR2 are SGHTA and FQGNSA. CDR3 in DNA: TGTGCCAGCAGCGTGACTAGCGGGGATTACAATGAGCAGTTCTTC. It yields the protein CASSVTSGDYNEQFF.

This clonotype was observed at least ten times. The chain is built from TRBV20-1 and TRBJ2-1, with 10 positions matching TRBD2. Germline lookup yields CDR1 DFQATT and CDR2 SNEGSKA (reference sequence). V was pared by 1 base and J by 4 bases, with 1 base of the junction left unmatched. This CDR3 is built from 14 residues. The CDR3 coding sequence is TGCAGTGCTAGAGTTAGCGGGAGGTACAATGAGCAGTTCTTC. It yields the protein CSARVSGRYNEQFF.

The chain couples TRBV30 to TRBJ2-1, with no clear D. V was pared by 2 bases and J by 7 bases, with 6 bases between. The CDR3 totals 11 residues. Germline V CDR1 and CDR2: GTSNPN, SVGIG (reference sequence). CDR3: CAWSNGNEQFF. The CDR3 coding sequence is TGTGCCTGGAGTAACGGAAATGAGCAGTTCTTC.